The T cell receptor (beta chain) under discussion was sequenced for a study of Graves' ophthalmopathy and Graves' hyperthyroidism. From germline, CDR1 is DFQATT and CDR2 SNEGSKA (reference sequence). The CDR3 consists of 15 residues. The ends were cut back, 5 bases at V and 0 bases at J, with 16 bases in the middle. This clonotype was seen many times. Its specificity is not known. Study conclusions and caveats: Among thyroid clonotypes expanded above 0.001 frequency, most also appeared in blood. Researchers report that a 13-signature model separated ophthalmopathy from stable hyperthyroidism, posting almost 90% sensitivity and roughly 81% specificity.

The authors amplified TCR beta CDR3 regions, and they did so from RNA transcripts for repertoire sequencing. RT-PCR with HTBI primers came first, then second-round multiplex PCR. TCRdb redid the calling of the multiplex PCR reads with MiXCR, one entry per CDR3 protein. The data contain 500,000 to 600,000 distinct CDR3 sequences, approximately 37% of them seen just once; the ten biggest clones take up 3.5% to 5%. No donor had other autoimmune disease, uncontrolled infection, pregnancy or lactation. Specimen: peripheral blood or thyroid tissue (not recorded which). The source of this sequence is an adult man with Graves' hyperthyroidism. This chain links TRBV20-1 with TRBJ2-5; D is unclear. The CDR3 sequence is CSARESAGYQETQYF. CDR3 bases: TGCAGTGCTCGCGAGTCGGCTGGGTACCAAGAGACCCAGTACTTC.